This record looks at one TCR beta chain sequence and its context. Repertoires were generated with immunoSEQ multiplex PCR, while TCRdb's copy carries only in-frame clones and drops some. The data hold approximately 170,000 clones, with roughly 92% observed a single time. These data come from a study of control samples from healthy donors and cancer patients. The CDR3 covers 11 residues. Trimming removed 4 bases at V and 5 bases at J, with 8 bases between. Germline CDR1 and CDR2: GTSNPN and SVGIG (reference sequence). The sample was blood. The sequence derives from a woman aged 25 to 39 in good health. The chain carries TRBV30 and TRBJ1-1; a possible D gene is TRBD1 (5 bases). The CDR3 DNA reads as TGTGCCTGGACTCGGGGGACTGAAGCTTTCTTT. It is translated as CAWTRGTEAFF.